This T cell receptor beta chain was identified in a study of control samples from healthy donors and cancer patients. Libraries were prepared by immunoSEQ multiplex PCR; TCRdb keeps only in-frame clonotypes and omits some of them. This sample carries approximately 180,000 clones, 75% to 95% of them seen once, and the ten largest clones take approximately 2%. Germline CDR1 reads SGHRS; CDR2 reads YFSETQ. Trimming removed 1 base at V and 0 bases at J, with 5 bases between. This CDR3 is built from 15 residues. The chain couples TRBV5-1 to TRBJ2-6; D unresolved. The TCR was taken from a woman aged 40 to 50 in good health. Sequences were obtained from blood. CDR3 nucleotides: TGCGCCAGCAGCTTGCGGAACTCTGGGGCCAACGTCCTGACTTTC. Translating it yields CASSLRNSGANVLTF.